This TCR beta chain emerged from a study of T cell responses to AZD1222 COVID-19 vaccine. General study findings and limits: After two AZD1222 doses, spike-specific TCR breadth and depth rose versus day 0. The donor group comprised mostly white British people and more females; the analysis possibly underestimated clonal diversity. Baseline serostatus was positive in only six AZD1222 recipients. None of the repertoires were sampled until the peak T cell response had passed.

The CDR3 is made up of 13 amino acids. Trimming left V 1 base short and J 9 bases short, with 11 bases between. With regard to this clone: The antigen remains undetermined.

Repertoires were generated with immunoSEQ multiplex PCR, while TCRdb's copy carries only in-frame clones and drops some. Among some 54,000 clones listed, approximately 90% were seen once. The TCR comes from an adult in good health. The chain carries TRBV12-3 or TRBV12-4 and TRBJ2-3; D is undetermined. The material was peripheral blood, obtained on day 0 of AZD1222 vaccination. The CDR3, as DNA: TGTGCCAGCAGTTTAGATCTTGGAATGACGCAGTATTTT. Its translation: CASSLDLGMTQYF.